This TCR beta chain stems from a study of OX40 agonist ivuxolimab in advanced cancers. On the study more broadly: Patients received the agonistic anti-OX40 (CD134) antibody ivuxolimab.

Peripheral blood came from all dose cohorts at three timepoints. Per the germline V gene, CDR1 is LNHDA and CDR2 is SQIVND (reference sequence). V lost 1 base, J lost 6 bases, and 7 bases stayed unmatched. CDR3 length equals 16 residues. Clones were sequenced by immunoSEQ multiplex PCR, and TCRdb holds only the in-frame ones, with some missing. This sample yields roughly 69,000 clones, of which roughly 90% are seen a single time; approximately 1.1% belongs to the top ten. This chain joins TRBV19 and TRBJ1-4; the match to TRBD1 covers 8 bases. This receptor was taken from an adult with an advanced solid tumor such as melanoma, head and neck, liver or kidney cancer. Source: CD4+ or CD8+ T cells sorted from blood, taken in a trial of the OX40 agonist ivuxolimab. DNA of the CDR3: TGTGCCAGTAGTATAGTGGAAGGGACAGGCGATGAAAAACTGTTTTTT. Amino acid sequence: CASSIVEGTGDEKLFF.